Below, one T cell receptor (beta chain) is given with its context. Other DNA sequences in the same sample also yield this CDR3. After removal of 0 bases from V and 0 bases from J, the junction contained 5 bases not matched to a gene. The CDR3 is 16 residues long. The germline gives CDR1 SGHNT, CDR2 YYREEE (reference sequence). These data originate in a study of shared clonotypes between healthy human individuals. Deep-level assay runs were performed. Replicate PCRs for sorted subsets used about 200 ng DNA; this equaled tens of thousands of T cell genomes. Assay used: immunoSEQ multiplex PCR; TCRdb lists only in-frame clones, some missing. The sample has nearly 1 million clones, 60% to 85% seen once.

The chain carries TRBV5-4 and TRBJ2-7; 8 bases map to TRBD1. Source material: memory CD4+ T cells sorted from blood. Stated subset: CD45RA-negative fraction. The receptor was isolated from a man between 18 and 29 years old in good health. The DNA for the CDR3 is TGTGCCAGCAGCTTGGCTGCAGGGGGCGTCTCCTACGAGCAGTACTTC. It translates to CASSLAAGGVSYEQYF.